This TCR beta chain was observed in a study of post-analysis software for immune sequencing data. Overall study context: Courses of disease covered relapsing-remitting, secondary progressive and progressive-relapsing multiple sclerosis.

Findings and limits, study-wide: People with multiple sclerosis had a significantly lower normalized Chao1 diversity than controls did. Roughly five TRBV segments appeared more often in patients than in controls, and TRBV5-6, TRBV5-1 and TRBV20-1 were among these.

On this clonotype itself: Its antigen is not identified.

Incorporated into the TCR beta cDNA libraries were unique molecular identifiers, which served to reduce PCR and sequencing biases. One entry per CDR3 protein results from TCRdb running MiXCR on the PCR reads. The sample carries 350,000 to 450,000 distinct CDR3 sequences, less than 35% recorded once. This CDR3 has 15 residues. Trimming removed 2 bases from V and 3 bases from J, with 14 bases in between. Germline V gene sequence: CDR1 MNHEY, CDR2 SVGAGI. V gene TRBV6-5 combines with J gene TRBJ2-7; a weak D match, TRBD2 (5 bases). Sequencing used blood. The clonotype was recovered from a girl between 10 and 17 years old with multiple sclerosis. The CDR3 sequence is CASSYLAGRLYEQYF. CDR3 nucleotide sequence: TGTGCCAGCAGTTACCTCGCGGGCAGGCTCTACGAGCAGTACTTC.